This entry lists 9 T cell receptor beta chains sequenced from one sample in a study of shared clonotypes between healthy human individuals. Profiling relied on immunoSEQ multiplex PCR, and the TCRdb table lists in-frame clones only, not all of them. The table shows 1.5 million to 2.5 million clones, with about 95% occurring only once. CD45RO-negative, CCR7-selected cells formed the naive CD8 fraction, which excluded terminally differentiated effector memory CD45RA+ cells. The specimen was naive CD8+ T cells sorted from blood. Receptors were obtained from a man aged 18 to 35 in good health.

The V gene is TRBV2, the J gene TRBJ2-5, with 9 bases identical to TRBD1. Germline V gene lookup returns CDR1 SNHLY and CDR2 FYNNEI. The V segment lost 3 bases and the J segment 5 bases; nucleotides outside the gene matches: 13. This CDR3 comprises 17 residues. CDR3 amino acids: CASSDPREQGAGETQYF. The CDR3 DNA follows: TGTGCCAGCAGTGACCCGCGAGAACAGGGGGCGGGGGAGACCCAGTACTTC. The full variable domain, with the rest looked up from reference TRBV2 and TRBJ2-5, is EPEVTQTPSHQVTQMGQEVILRCVPISNHLYFYWYRQILGQKVEFLVSFYNNEISEKSEIFDDQFSVERPDGSNFTLKIRSTKLEDSAMYFCASSDPREQGAGETQYFGPGTRLLVL.

This chain joins TRBV9 and TRBJ2-3, with 9 bases aligning to TRBD2. Germline V CDR1 and CDR2: SGDLS, YYNGEE. Trimming took 0 bases from V and 2 from J; bases not matched to a gene: 13. The CDR3 covers 19 residues. The CDR3, as DNA: TGTGCCAGCAGCGTAGATGTGCGGGGGGGCTCAACCTTCACAGATACGCAGTATTTT. Encoded protein: CASSVDVRGGSTFTDTQYF.

The chain employs TRBV4-3 and TRBJ2-1; 8 bases map to TRBD2. Germline lookup yields CDR1 LGHNA and CDR2 YSLEER. There are 15 residues in the CDR3. The J segment lost 9 bases and the V segment lost 0 bases, leaving 7 bases of the junction unmatched. The CDR3 loop is CASSQDTGGPGEQFF. The CDR3 DNA reads TGCGCCAGCAGCCAAGATACGGGAGGGCCGGGTGAGCAGTTCTTC.

The V gene is TRBV5-1, the J gene TRBJ1-2; 7 nucleotides line up with TRBD1. CDR1 is SGHRS, CDR2 YFSETQ, per germline. The CDR3 is 15 amino acids. Unmatched junction bases numbered 14, after V lost 4 bases and J lost 8 bases. The CDR3 loop reads CASSPDRAISRGYTF. The CDR3 nucleotides read TGCGCCAGCAGCCCCGACAGGGCCATATCGCGGGGCTACACCTTC.

This chain joins TRBV13 and TRBJ1-1; 9 bases are a match to TRBD1. CDR1 and CDR2 from the germline V gene are PRHDT and FYEKMQ (reference sequence). J was trimmed by 10 bases and V by 5 bases; bases with no gene match: 11. The CDR3 is 14 amino acids. The CDR3 DNA reads as TGTGCCAGCAGCCTTATTACAGGGGGCGGCAGAGCTTTCTTT. This gives the protein CASSLITGGGRAFF.

This clone has more than one count but fewer than ten. The gene calls are TRBV7-9 and TRBJ2-2, with D possibly being TRBD2 (5 bases). Germline V gene data show CDR1 as SEHNR and CDR2 as FQNEAQ (reference sequence). The CDR3 has 14 amino acids. V was cut by 2 bases and J by 7 bases, with 11 bases left in between. This CDR3 is CASSLSGGIGELFF. The CDR3 DNA reads TGTGCCAGCAGCTTATCAGGAGGTATCGGGGAGCTGTTTTTT.

The V and J genes are TRBV10-1 and TRBJ2-7; D unresolved. The V gene's germline CDR1 is WNHNN and CDR2 SYGVQD (reference sequence). The CDR3 has 14 residues. Trimming took off 6 bases at V and 2 bases at J, with 14 bases between the two ends. CDR3 DNA sequence: TGCGCCAGCAGCTCGGACGGTGGCCCCTACGAGCAGTACTTC. Translation gives CASSSDGGPYEQYF.

The chain links TRBV15 to TRBJ1-1; D is uncertain. Germline CDR1 is LNHNV and CDR2 is YYDKDF (reference sequence). V lost 3 bases and J 1 base, leaving 6 bases between the germline ends. The CDR3 sequence is 13 residues long. The CDR3 here is CATSRSANTEAFF. The CDR3 nucleotides read TGTGCCACCAGCAGGTCCGCGAACACTGAAGCTTTCTTT.

The chain has TRBV4-3 and TRBJ2-1; maybe TRBD1 (6 bases). Germline V gene sequence: CDR1 LGHNA, CDR2 YSLEER. The CDR3 is 16 residues long. Trimming shortened V by 0 bases and J by 4 bases, and 13 bases separated the two germline ends. CDR3 in DNA: TGCGCCAGCAGCCAAGAAATTGGGGACAAATACAATGAGCAGTTCTTC. Translated: CASSQEIGDKYNEQFF.